This T cell receptor (beta chain) was captured in a study of shared clonotypes between healthy human individuals. Study-wide results and limits: Generally, naive subsets (rather than memory subsets) showed larger estimated richness.

About this clone itself: Its antigen remains unknown.

Germline V lookup: CDR1 SGHTA, CDR2 FQGTGA. The V and J ends lost 2 bases and 5 bases respectively, with 13 bases between them. The CDR3 has 15 residues. The assay was immunoSEQ multiplex PCR, and TCRdb's table has in-frame clones only and misses some. Among about 960,000 clones, approximately 80% were seen once, and the ten largest hold over 1.3%. This TCR was recovered from a man aged 18 to 30 in good health. The chain uses TRBV7-3 and TRBJ1-5, with D possibly matching TRBD1 (6 bases). The sample consisted of memory CD4+ T cells sorted from blood. Documented subset: CD45RA-negative fraction. The CDR3 reads CASSLVGTSDQPQHF. In DNA, the CDR3 is TGTGCCAGCAGCTTAGTGGGGACATCAGATCAGCCCCAGCATTTT.